The text below deals with one T cell receptor (beta chain). Its antigen is as yet unknown. Profiling relied on immunoSEQ multiplex PCR, and the TCRdb table lists in-frame clones only, not all of them. This table has approximately 76,000 clones, approximately 85% appearing once. The data were taken from a study of OX40 agonist ivuxolimab in advanced cancers. As for the study in general: About 40% of patients had received prior checkpoint inhibitor therapy. Study-level points and caveats: Expanded clones were, on average, more numerous in CD8+ T cells than in CD4+.

Samples were taken at baseline and on day 1 of cycles 4 and 7. Sample: CD4+ or CD8+ T cells sorted from blood, taken in a trial of the OX40 agonist ivuxolimab. The clonotype comes from an adult with an advanced solid tumor such as melanoma, head and neck, liver or kidney cancer.

The CDR3 DNA is TGTGCCAGCGCTTTACAGGGTGGCGAGACCCAGTACTTC. It translates to CASALQGGETQYF. The chain combines TRBV6-6 with TRBJ2-5, with a tentative D call TRBD1 (6 bases). V lost 8 bases and J 5 bases, leaving 15 bases between the germline ends. The germline V gene encodes CDR1 MNHNY and CDR2 SVGAGI (reference sequence). The CDR3 is made up of 13 amino acids.